This TCR beta chain was profiled in a study of early T cells in non-severe SARS-CoV-2 infection. The wider study: Unpaired chains resulted from sequencing bulk RNA of unsorted whole blood. Findings and limits, study-wide: Matching with VDJdb favored anti-spike CD8 responses (missing private and CD4 specificities).

This clonotype was recorded many times. Its antigen remains unknown. V was clipped by 8 bases and J by 6 bases; unmatched bases: 3. CDR1 MNHEY and CDR2 SVGAGI come from the germline V gene. CDR3 length: 12 amino acids. Unique molecular identifiers (one per individual cDNA molecule) were attached. TCRdb reanalysed the 5' RACE reads using MiXCR and keeps one entry per CDR3 protein. The sample includes about 98,000 distinct CDR3 sequences, over 10% of them seen just once. The rearrangement uses TRBV6-5 and TRBJ1-5; 8 positions agree with TRBD1. The sequence was collected from an adult who was a healthcare worker with PCR-confirmed SARS-CoV-2 infection or an uninfected control (not recorded which). Sequenced input: whole blood. As DNA, the CDR3 is TGTGCCAGCTGGACAGGGAGTCAGCCCCAGCATTTT. Its translation: CASWTGSQPQHF.